The source of this TCR beta chain is a study of cytomegalovirus exposure and HLA in healthy donors. Germline V CDR1 and CDR2: MNHNS, SASEGT. Trimming removed 5 bases at V and 4 bases at J, with 17 bases between. The length of the CDR3 is 15 residues. Study conclusions and caveats: The classifier was said to identify cytomegalovirus status with high specificity and sensitivity. In an earlier analysis, in approximately 570 donors, most V segments appeared productive either ~90% or ~30% of the time. TCR beta V- and J-gene trimming, according to a later analysis, was linked to a missense DCLRE1C variant.

The PCR contained 60 Vbeta and 13 Jbeta primers. Method: immunoSEQ multiplex PCR; TCRdb's copy keeps in-frame clones and lacks some. The data contain about 140,000 clones, 75% to 90% of them singletons. Details on this clone: Its matching antigen is unknown.

The chain joins TRBV6-1 to TRBJ2-5; D perhaps matches TRBD2 (5 bases). The specimen was PBMCs. The receptor was isolated from a female donor in good health and CMV-seronegative. CDR3 DNA sequence: TGTGCCAGCAGTCCCTCTCGGGGTCAGGCAGAGACCCAGTACTTC. This gives the protein CASSPSRGQAETQYF.